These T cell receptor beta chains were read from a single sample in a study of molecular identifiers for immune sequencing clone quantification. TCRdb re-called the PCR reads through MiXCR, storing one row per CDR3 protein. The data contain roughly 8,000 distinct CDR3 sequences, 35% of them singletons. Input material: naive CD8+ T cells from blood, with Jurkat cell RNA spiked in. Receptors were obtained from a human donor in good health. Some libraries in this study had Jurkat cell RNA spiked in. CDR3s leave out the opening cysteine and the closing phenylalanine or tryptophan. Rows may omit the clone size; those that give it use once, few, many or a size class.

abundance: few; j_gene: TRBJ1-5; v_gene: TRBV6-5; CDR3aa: ASSANSNQPQH
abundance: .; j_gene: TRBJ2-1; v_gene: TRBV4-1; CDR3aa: ASSQKPSSIYNEQF
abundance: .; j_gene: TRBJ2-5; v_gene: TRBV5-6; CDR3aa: ASSHGTVQETQY
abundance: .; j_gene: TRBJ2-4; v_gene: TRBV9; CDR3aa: ASSVGPSFKNIQY
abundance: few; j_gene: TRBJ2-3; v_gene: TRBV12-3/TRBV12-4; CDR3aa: ASSLSSWDGDTQY
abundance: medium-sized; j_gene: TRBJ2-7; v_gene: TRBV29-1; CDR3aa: SVSGLAGEQY
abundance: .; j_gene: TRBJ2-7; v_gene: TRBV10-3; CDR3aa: AISESSGTSGRAGEQY
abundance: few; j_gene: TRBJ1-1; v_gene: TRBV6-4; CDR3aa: ASRTGEGTEAF
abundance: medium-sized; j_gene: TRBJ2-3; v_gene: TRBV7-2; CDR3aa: ASSLDRGQADTQY
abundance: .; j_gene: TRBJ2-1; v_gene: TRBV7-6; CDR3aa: ASSLGNEQF
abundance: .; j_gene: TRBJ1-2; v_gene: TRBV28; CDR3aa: ASSLFAWGREYGYT
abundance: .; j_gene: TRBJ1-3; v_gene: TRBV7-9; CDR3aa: ASSLRVSGNTIY
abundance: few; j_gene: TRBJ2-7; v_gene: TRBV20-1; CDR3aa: SAGVDYGYEQY
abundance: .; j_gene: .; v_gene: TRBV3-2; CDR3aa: AGRTWFYSNQPQY
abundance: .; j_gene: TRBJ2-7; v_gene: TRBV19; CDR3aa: ASRITGHRVYGQY
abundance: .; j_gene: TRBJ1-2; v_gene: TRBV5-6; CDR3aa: ASSVVANNYGYT
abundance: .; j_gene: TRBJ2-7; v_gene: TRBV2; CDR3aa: ASSGSKADPNYEQY
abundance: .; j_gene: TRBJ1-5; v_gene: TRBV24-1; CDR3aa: ATSDLSGQPQH
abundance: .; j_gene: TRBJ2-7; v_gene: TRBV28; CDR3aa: ASSSDRADEARPYEQY
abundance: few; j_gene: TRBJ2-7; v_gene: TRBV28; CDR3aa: ASTKGSYEQY
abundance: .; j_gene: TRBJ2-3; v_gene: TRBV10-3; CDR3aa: AISEPAAGGGTADTQY
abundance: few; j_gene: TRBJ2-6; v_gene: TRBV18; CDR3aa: ASSPGQIYSGANVLT
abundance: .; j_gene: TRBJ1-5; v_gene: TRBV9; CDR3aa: ASSVAESSTQPQH
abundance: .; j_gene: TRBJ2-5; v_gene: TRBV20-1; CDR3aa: SAYQKPESQETQY
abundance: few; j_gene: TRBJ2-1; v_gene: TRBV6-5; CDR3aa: ASSLNTGTHEQF
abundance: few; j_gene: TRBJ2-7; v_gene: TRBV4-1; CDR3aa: ASSQTTGTYEQY
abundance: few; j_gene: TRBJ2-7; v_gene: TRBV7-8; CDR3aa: ASSGRGIRSYEQY
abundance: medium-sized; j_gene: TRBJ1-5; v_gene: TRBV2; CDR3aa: ASSAWERPPQPQH
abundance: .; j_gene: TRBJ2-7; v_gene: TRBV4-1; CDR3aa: ASSQGFAVTGVNYEQY
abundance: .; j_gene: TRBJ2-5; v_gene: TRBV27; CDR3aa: ASSFGPSGGQETQY
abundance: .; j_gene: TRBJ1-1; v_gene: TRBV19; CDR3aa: ASSIGQASEAF
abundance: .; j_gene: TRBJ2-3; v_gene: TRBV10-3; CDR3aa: AISESGGITDTQY
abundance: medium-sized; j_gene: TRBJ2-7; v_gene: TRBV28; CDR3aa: ASSFGQTYEQY
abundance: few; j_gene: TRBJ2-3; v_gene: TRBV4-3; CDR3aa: ASSQDPPIAGGPDTQY
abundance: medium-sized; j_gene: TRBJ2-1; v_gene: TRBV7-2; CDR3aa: ASSLGLALNEQF
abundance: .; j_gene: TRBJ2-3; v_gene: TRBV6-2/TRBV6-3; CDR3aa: ASSYLAGGGTDTQY
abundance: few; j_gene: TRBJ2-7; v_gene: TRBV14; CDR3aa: ASRKEGDEQY
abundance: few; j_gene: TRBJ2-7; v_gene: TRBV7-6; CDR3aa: ASSLSRTSGYEQY
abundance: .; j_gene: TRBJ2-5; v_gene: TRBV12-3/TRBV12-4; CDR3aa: ASSIRSSETQY
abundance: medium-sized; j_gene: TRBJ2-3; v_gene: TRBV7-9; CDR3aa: ASSSPGRLTQY
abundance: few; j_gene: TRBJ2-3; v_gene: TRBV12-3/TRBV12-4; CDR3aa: ASGIAGIADTQY
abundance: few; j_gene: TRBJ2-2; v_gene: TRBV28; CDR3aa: ASGWVIGELF
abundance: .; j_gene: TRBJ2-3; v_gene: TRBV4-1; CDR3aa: ASSLGLDGFTDTQY
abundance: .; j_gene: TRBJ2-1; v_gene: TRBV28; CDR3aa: ASSPRTSPNEQF
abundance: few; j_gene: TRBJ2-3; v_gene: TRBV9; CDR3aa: ASSVGPRGAADTQY
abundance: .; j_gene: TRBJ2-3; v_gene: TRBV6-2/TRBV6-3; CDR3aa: ASSKQINTQY
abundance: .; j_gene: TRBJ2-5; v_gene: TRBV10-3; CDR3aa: AIGELAETQY
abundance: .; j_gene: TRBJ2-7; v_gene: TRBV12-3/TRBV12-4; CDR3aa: ASSTGIIYEQY